A selection of T cell receptor beta chains follows, all from one sample in a study of T cell responses to AZD1222 COVID-19 vaccine. Sequencing was performed with immunoSEQ multiplex PCR; in TCRdb, only in-frame clones are kept and a portion is missing. Of 150,000 to 200,000 clones detected, roughly 93% appear once; the ten largest clones hold roughly 3.8%. Sample: peripheral blood, taken on day 0 of AZD1222 vaccination. The receptors were sampled from an adult in good health. CDR3s include the opening cysteine and the closing phenylalanine or tryptophan. D genes are given only for firm matches. Rows may omit the clone size; those that give it use once, few, many or a size class.

NA	TRBV5-1	NA	15	TRBJ1-6	TGCGCCAGCAGCTTGGATACGCCCACGTACTCACCCCTCCACTTT	CASSLDTPTYSPLHF
NA	TRBV27	NA	13	TRBJ1-2	TGTGCCAGCAGTTTGGGCGAGAACTATGGCTACACCTTC	CASSLGENYGYTF
NA	TRBV27	NA	22	TRBJ1-5	TGTGCCAGCAGTTTAAGTCAGGGGTTAAATCCCCTAACAACACATAGCAATCAGCCCCAGCATTTT	CASSLSQGLNPLTTHSNQPQHF
NA	TRBV5-1	NA	14	TRBJ1-1	TGCGCCAGCAGCTTCCAGGGTTTGAACACTGAAGCTTTCTTT	CASSFQGLNTEAFF
NA	TRBV2	NA	11	TRBJ1-2	TGTGCCAGCGCCGAGTGGGATGGCTACACCTTC	CASAEWDGYTF
once	TRBV7-9	NA	13	TRBJ2-1	TGTGCCAGCAGGAACGGGAGACTCAATGAGCAGTTCTTC	CASRNGRLNEQFF
NA	TRBV30	NA	10	TRBJ2-1	TGTGCCTGGAGACGGAATGAGCAGTTCTTC	CAWRRNEQFF
NA	TRBV7-8	TRBD1	18	TRBJ1-1	TGTGCCTCGAGGGGTAAACAGGGGGCAAATAGAAGGGACACTGAAGCTTTCTTT	CASRGKQGANRRDTEAFF
NA	TRBV5-1	TRBD2	17	TRBJ2-7	TGCGCCAGCAGCTTGGAGTCTTTAGCGGGGGGTTCGTACGAGCAGTACTTC	CASSLESLAGGSYEQYF
NA	TRBV11-3	NA	12	TRBJ2-1	TGTGCCAGCAGCACCCGTCTCGGGGAGCAGTTCTTC	CASSTRLGEQFF
NA	TRBV6-6	NA	11	TRBJ2-7	TGTGCCAGCAGACTATTAGACGAGCAGTACTTC	CASRLLDEQYF
once	TRBV19	NA	15	TRBJ2-1	TGTGCCAGTAGTCCCAGTGTAGCGGTGGGGGATGAGCAGTTCTTC	CASSPSVAVGDEQFF
NA	TRBV2	TRBD1	15	TRBJ1-6	TGTGCCAGCAGACTCCAGGACAGGGGGCAATCACCCCTCCACTTT	CASRLQDRGQSPLHF
NA	TRBV7-9	NA	15	TRBJ1-1	TGTGCCAGCAGCTTAGAGGGCAGCAGAGGATCTGAAGCTTTCTTT	CASSLEGSRGSEAFF
NA	TRBV5-5	NA	14	TRBJ1-2	TGTGCCAGCACCCACCTCGGGGAGGGTCTCCGTTACACCTTC	CASTHLGEGLRYTF
NA	TRBV18	NA	14	TRBJ1-6	TGTGCCAGCTCACTACAGGGTGGGAATTCACCCCTCCACTTT	CASSLQGGNSPLHF
few	TRBV21-1	NA	16	TRBJ2-1	TGTGCCAGCAGCAAAGACAAGCAAGCGTCCTACAATGAGCAGTTCTTC	CASSKDKQASYNEQFF
NA	TRBV19	NA	15	TRBJ1-1	TGTGCCAGTAGTATTGGAGGGGGACCGAACACTGAAGCTTTCTTT	CASSIGGGPNTEAFF
NA	TRBV4-2	NA	15	TRBJ2-1	TGTGCCAGCCTCAGGTCAACCAAAGGGAACAATGAGCAGTTCTTC	CASLRSTKGNNEQFF
NA	TRBV19	NA	15	TRBJ2-7	TGTGCCAGTAGTATGGGGACGGGACCCACCTACGAGCAGTACTTC	CASSMGTGPTYEQYF
NA	TRBV2	TRBD1	14	TRBJ1-1	TGTGCCAGCAGAGGAGACAGGGGCGAGACTGAAGCTTTCTTT	CASRGDRGETEAFF
NA	TRBV6-5	TRBD1	14	TRBJ1-2	TGTGCCAGCAGTTACTCCGGACAGGGGGGAGGCTACACCTTC	CASSYSGQGGGYTF
NA	TRBV20-1	NA	10	TRBJ1-1	TGCAGTGCTTTAAAACTTGGAGCTTTCTTT	CSALKLGAFF
NA	TRBV6-5	NA	15	TRBJ1-5	TGTGCCAGCAGTCCCCGGGCAGATAGCAATCAGCCCCAGCATTTT	CASSPRADSNQPQHF
NA	TRBV6-5	NA	11	TRBJ2-5	TGTGCCAGCAGTCCCCAAGAGACCCAGTACTTC	CASSPQETQYF
once	TRBV27	TRBD1	13	TRBJ1-2	TGTGCCAGCAGTTTATTACAGGGGGGTGGCTACACCTTC	CASSLLQGGGYTF
once	TRBV10-3	NA	13	TRBJ2-1	TGTGCCATCAGTGAGGGGGGATACAATGAGCAGTTCTTC	CAISEGGYNEQFF
NA	TRBV5-4	NA	11	TRBJ2-7	TGTGCCAGCAGCTTGTCCTCCGAGCAGTACTTC	CASSLSSEQYF
NA	TRBV9	NA	13	TRBJ1-1	TGTGCCAGCCAGCAGCATGTTAACACTGAAGCTTTCTTT	CASQQHVNTEAFF
NA	TRBV4-1	NA	17	TRBJ1-3	TGCGCCAGCAGCCAAGATAGGGCAGACTACTCTGGAAACACCATATATTTT	CASSQDRADYSGNTIYF
NA	TRBV6-5	NA	15	TRBJ1-2	TGTGCCAGCAGTTACTCGACCAGGCCTCACTATGGCTACACCTTC	CASSYSTRPHYGYTF
NA	TRBV19	TRBD1	18	TRBJ1-5	TGTGCCAGTAGTATAGCGGTGTTAGGGGGCCTAGGTTCGCAGCCCCAGCATTTT	CASSIAVLGGLGSQPQHF
NA	TRBV5-1	NA	15	TRBJ2-2	TGCGCCAGCAGCTTGAAAGCAGGGAACACCGGGGAGCTGTTTTTT	CASSLKAGNTGELFF
NA	TRBV18	TRBD2	15	TRBJ2-1	TGTGCCAGCTCACCACCAAGCGGGGGTACAAATGAGCAGTTCTTC	CASSPPSGGTNEQFF
NA	TRBV19	TRBD1	13	TRBJ1-2	TGTGCCAGTAGTTCTGGGACAGCCTATGGCTACACCTTC	CASSSGTAYGYTF
NA	TRBV9	NA	15	TRBJ1-5	TGTGCCAGCAGCGTCTGGGCAGGGTTCAATCAGCCCCAGCATTTT	CASSVWAGFNQPQHF
NA	TRBV10-3	NA	15	TRBJ1-2	TGTGCCACCCAGGAGACAGGCGGGCCCAACTATGGCTACACCTTC	CATQETGGPNYGYTF
NA	TRBV11-2	TRBD1	15	TRBJ2-1	TGTGCCAGCAGCTTAGGACAGGGTAGGAACAATGAGCAGTTCTTC	CASSLGQGRNNEQFF
NA	TRBV25-1	NA	14	TRBJ1-1	TGTGCCAGCAACGGAGACCAGGTTCACACTGAAGCTTTCTTT	CASNGDQVHTEAFF
NA	TRBV19	TRBD1	14	TRBJ1-5	TGTGCCAGTAGTGAGGACAGGAGAAATCAGCCCCAGCATTTT	CASSEDRRNQPQHF
NA	TRBV7-2	NA	14	TRBJ1-6	TGTGCCAGCAGTCCAAAGTCCTATAATTCACCCCTCCACTTT	CASSPKSYNSPLHF
NA	TRBV11-2	NA	13	TRBJ1-1	TGTGCCAGCAGCCCCCCCGGGAAGGGTTCAGCTTTCTTT	CASSPPGKGSAFF
NA	TRBV3-1/TRBV3-2	NA	16	TRBJ2-7	TGTGCCAGCAGCCAAGATTGGCGGGGCATGGTTTACGAGCAGTACTTC	CASSQDWRGMVYEQYF
few	TRBV18	NA	12	TRBJ1-1	TGTGCCAGCTCACCACTCGCCGGAGAAGCTTTCTTT	CASSPLAGEAFF
NA	TRBV15	NA	15	TRBJ1-1	TGTGCCACCAGCAAAGAACTTCGGGGCAAGGCTGAAGCTTTCTTT	CATSKELRGKAEAFF
NA	TRBV5-1	NA	13	TRBJ1-5	TGCGCCAGCAGGTACAATAGCAATCAGCCCCAGCATTTT	CASRYNSNQPQHF
NA	TRBV9	NA	16	TRBJ1-4	TGTGCCAGCAGCGATCCTTTGGGGGCAGGAGGTGAAAAACTGTTTTTT	CASSDPLGAGGEKLFF
NA	TRBV5-6	NA	13	TRBJ2-1	TGTGCCAGCAGCGACGCCGGAGGCAATGAGCAGTTCTTC	CASSDAGGNEQFF
NA	TRBV27	TRBD2	16	TRBJ2-5	TGTGCCAGCAGTACAGGGGGACTAGCGGGGGATGAGACCCAGTACTTC	CASSTGGLAGDETQYF
NA	TRBV18	TRBD1	13	TRBJ2-7	TGTGCCAGCTCATGGGGGACAGAGTACGAGCAGTACTTC	CASSWGTEYEQYF
NA	TRBV5-1	NA	14	TRBJ1-3	TGCGCCAGCAGCTTAGGCTACTCTGGAAACACCATATATTTT	CASSLGYSGNTIYF
NA	TRBV19	NA	14	TRBJ1-1	TGTGCCAGTGCCCGGACGGTTTCGAACACTGAAGCTTTCTTT	CASARTVSNTEAFF
NA	TRBV19	TRBD1	15	TRBJ1-1	TGTGCCAGTAGGCCCTTGGACAGGGAGAACACTGAAGCTTTCTTT	CASRPLDRENTEAFF